Presented here are 25 T cell receptor beta chains from one specimen sequenced in a study of blood T cell repertoires in COVID-19. Profiling relied on immunoSEQ multiplex PCR, and the TCRdb table lists in-frame clones only, not all of them. The sample has around 100,000 clones, under 95% seen once. Input material: peripheral blood. These receptors came from a human donor with active COVID-19. The donor label of this sample is uncertain.

The chain has TRBV5-4 and TRBJ2-7; the match to TRBD2 covers 8 bases. Germline V gives CDR1 SGHNT, CDR2 YYREEE (reference sequence). The CDR3 is made up of 14 amino acids. V lost 2 bases to trimming and J lost 4 bases; unmatched junction nucleotides: 5. The CDR3 sequence is CASSLRGGRYEQYF. As DNA, the CDR3 is TGTGCCAGCAGCTTACGGGGGGGAAGATACGAGCAGTACTTC.

The V call is TRBV6-1, the J call TRBJ1-4; TRBD1 is a possible D gene (5 bases). Germline-derived CDR1 and CDR2 are MNHNS and SASEGT. The V and J ends lost 2 bases and 5 bases respectively, with 27 bases between them. CDR3 length equals 20 residues. For the CDR3, the DNA is TGTGCCAGCAGTGAAACAGTTGGGTCCGCGAGACAGCCGATAAATGAAAAACTGTTTTTT. It codes for CASSETVGSARQPINEKLFF.

V usage is TRBV7-2 and J usage is TRBJ2-3, with 9 bases matching TRBD1. CDR3 length: 14 residues. Trimming took 1 base from V and 5 from J; bases not matched to a gene: 1. CDR1 and CDR2 (germline): SGHTA, FQGNSA. The CDR3 DNA sequence: TGTGCCAGCAGCTTAGGGACAGGGGAAGATACGCAGTATTTT. Its translation is CASSLGTGEDTQYF.

The chain employs TRBV11-2 and TRBJ1-6; TRBD1 might be the D (6 bases). In germline, CDR1 is SGHAT, CDR2 FQNNGV. The CDR3 sequence is 13 residues long. With 0 bases removed from V and 13 bases from J, the gap between germline ends came to 10 bases. DNA for the CDR3: TGTGCCAGCAGCTTAGATGGGCAGGGGCCCCTCCACTTT. The encoded protein is CASSLDGQGPLHF. Drawing the rest from reference TRBV11-2 and TRBJ1-6, the complete variable domain is EAGVAQSPRYKIIEKRQSVAFWCNPISGHATLYWYQQILGQGPKLLIQFQNNGVVDDSQLPKDRFSAERLKGVDSTLKIQPAKLEDSAVYLCASSLDGQGPLHFGNGTRLTVT.

This clone was recorded a few times. The V and J genes are TRBV6-5 and TRBJ1-1; D may be TRBD1 (5 bases). The CDR3 sequence is 13 residues long. CDR1 and CDR2 from the germline V gene are MNHEY and SVGAGI. Trimming shortened V by 4 bases and J by 10 bases, and 16 bases separated the two germline ends. CDR3 sequence (DNA): TGTGCCAGCAGTTTAGGGGCAGCTAGTGGAGCTTTCTTT. Residues: CASSLGAASGAFF.

This clone has only one observation. The chain combines TRBV7-3 with TRBJ2-5; 9 bases map to TRBD2. Germline CDR1 is SGHTA and CDR2 is FQGTGA. The CDR3 length is 14 residues. V dropped 5 bases and J dropped 4; count of bases not matched to a gene: 5. For the CDR3, the DNA is TGTGCCAGCAGCCGGCGGGGGGGCGGAGAGACCCAGTACTTC. Amino acid sequence: CASSRRGGGETQYF. Using reference TRBV7-3 and TRBJ2-5 for the parts outside the CDR3, the full variable domain is GAGVSQTPSNKVTEKGKYVELRCDPISGHTALYWYRQSLGQGPEFLIYFQGTGAADDSGLPNDRFFAVRPEGSVSTLKIQRTERGDSAVYLCASSRRGGGETQYFGPGTRLLVL.

The V and J genes are TRBV5-5 and TRBJ2-7; 10 bases fit TRBD1. The CDR3 sequence is 15 residues long. The germline V gene has CDR1 SGHKS and CDR2 YYEKEE (reference sequence). V lost 4 bases, J lost 2 bases, and 6 bases stayed unmatched. The CDR3 sequence: CASSPGQGRPYEQYF. The CDR3, as DNA: TGTGCCAGCAGCCCGGGACAGGGGCGACCCTACGAGCAGTACTTC.

The chain couples TRBV28 to TRBJ1-2, with 8 bases aligning to TRBD1. Germline V gene data show CDR1 as MDHEN and CDR2 as SYDVKM. The junction had 8 bases not matched to a gene; V was cut back by 4 bases and J by 7 bases. This CDR3 is built from 14 residues. The CDR3 loop reads CASSWDGTGPGYTF. The DNA for the CDR3 is TGTGCCAGCAGTTGGGACGGGACAGGTCCTGGCTACACCTTC.

This rearrangement joins TRBV19 to TRBJ1-5; the D is unclear. From germline, CDR1 is LNHDA and CDR2 SQIVND (reference sequence). The V gene lost 9 bases and the J gene lost 5 bases, with 17 bases spanning the gap. CDR3 length: 14 amino acids. The CDR3 loop reads CASRSGYFDQPQHF. DNA of the CDR3: TGTGCCAGCCGCTCGGGGTACTTCGATCAGCCCCAGCATTTT.

V is TRBV7-8 and J is TRBJ2-6; TRBD1 agrees at 9 bases. The CDR3 consists of 19 residues. The trim removed 5 bases at V and 0 bases at J, leaving 11 bases unmatched. Germline V CDR1 and CDR2: SGHVS, FQNEAQ. CDR3 nucleotide sequence: TGTGCCAGCAGCGGCCGACAGGGGGAGCAGTCCTCTGGGGCCAACGTCCTGACTTTC. It translates to CASSGRQGEQSSGANVLTF.

The rearrangement uses TRBV24-1 and TRBJ1-2, with TRBD1 matching over 7 bases. The V gene end was trimmed by 9 bases and the J gene end by 6 bases; junction bases not matched to a gene: 6. The CDR3 totals 12 residues. The V gene's germline CDR1 is KGHDR and CDR2 SFDVKD. CDR3 DNA: TGTGCCACCTCAGACAGGGTGGATGGCTACACCTTC. It encodes CATSDRVDGYTF.

This chain uses TRBV5-4 with TRBJ1-3, with 9 bases matching TRBD1. The germline gives CDR1 SGHNT, CDR2 YYREEE (reference sequence). Trimming at V came to 1 base and at J to 4 bases, leaving 9 bases not matched to a gene. The CDR3 is made up of 17 amino acids. The CDR3 here is CASSLNTGTGMGNTIYF. The CDR3 DNA follows: TGTGCCAGCAGCTTGAACACCGGGACAGGGATGGGAAACACCATATATTTT.

A remark on this clone: The junction shows a germline mismatch at one end, possibly a read error. The rearrangement joins TRBV5-4 to TRBJ1-6; TRBD1 matches at 7 bases. This CDR3 spans 14 amino acids. In germline, CDR1 is SGHNT, CDR2 YYREEE (reference sequence). The CDR3 nucleotides read TGTGCCAGCAGTTACGACAGGGTTAGGTCACCCCCCCACTTT. Translated, it gives CASSYDRVRSPPHF.

The V gene is TRBV28, the J gene TRBJ2-1; 9 bases align to TRBD1. The CDR3 contains 17 residues. V gave up 0 bases and J gave up 1 base; unmatched junction bases: 4. Germline V lookup: CDR1 MDHEN, CDR2 SYDVKM. CDR3 bases: TGTGCCAGCAGTTTATGGGCCGGGACAGGGTCCTACAATGAGCAGTTCTTC. Translation gives CASSLWAGTGSYNEQFF.

The chain joins TRBV7-6 to TRBJ2-7, with 7 bases that match TRBD1. The CDR3 totals 14 residues. Germline assignment: CDR1 SGHVS and CDR2 FNYEAQ. V was clipped by 4 bases and J by 1 base; unmatched bases: 4. The CDR3 DNA follows: TGTGCCAGCAGCTATGGGACAGAATCCTACGAGCAGTACTTC. Translating gives CASSYGTESYEQYF.

V gene TRBV11-2 combines with J gene TRBJ2-1, with 7 bases that match TRBD1. CDR3 size: 16 residues. Germline V lookup: CDR1 SGHAT, CDR2 FQNNGV. Unmatched junction bases numbered 7, after V lost 2 bases and J lost 3 bases. Written as DNA, the CDR3 is TGTGCCAGCAGCTTAAATTACAGGGGCCTCTACAATGAGCAGTTCTTC. Translation gives CASSLNYRGLYNEQFF.

The chain joins TRBV6-5 to TRBJ1-6; weak D call: TRBD1 (5 bases). V was shortened by 6 bases and J by 10 bases, with 13 bases between the two germline ends. The V gene's germline CDR1 is MNHEY and CDR2 SVGAGI. CDR3 length: 13 amino acids. Written as DNA, the CDR3 is TGTGCCAGCAGCCCCAGGGAGGGATCACCCCTCCACTTT. As protein: CASSPREGSPLHF.

The chain recombines TRBV9 with TRBJ2-1; 7 nucleotides align to TRBD2. This CDR3 has 14 amino acids. Germline V gives CDR1 SGDLS, CDR2 YYNGEE. V lost 2 bases, J lost 15 bases, and 14 bases stayed unmatched. The DNA for the CDR3 is TGTGCCAGCAGCGTCAACCCTGGGGAGGGGCCGGGGTTCTTC. Protein sequence: CASSVNPGEGPGFF.

The chain joins TRBV7-8 to TRBJ1-4; 9 nucleotides agree with TRBD1. CDR3 length equals 16 residues. Per the germline V gene, CDR1 is SGHVS and CDR2 is FQNEAQ. J lost 8 bases, V lost 1 base, and 8 bases had no gene match. This CDR3 is CASSLVRDRVPEKLFF. For the CDR3, the DNA is TGTGCCAGCAGCTTAGTGCGGGACAGGGTGCCGGAAAAACTGTTTTTT.

This chain uses TRBV5-6 with TRBJ1-4, with D tentatively TRBD1 (6 bases). Per the germline V gene, CDR1 is SGHDT and CDR2 is YYEEEE. The CDR3 is made up of 14 amino acids. V was clipped by 4 bases and J by 0 bases, with 7 bases between them. CDR3 sequence (DNA): TGTGCCAGCAGCCGACAGGCAACTAATGAAAAACTGTTTTTT. Amino acid sequence: CASSRQATNEKLFF.

The chain joins TRBV9 to TRBJ2-3, with unresolved D. CDR3 length: 14 residues. Germline CDR1 and CDR2: SGDLS and YYNGEE. V dropped 0 bases and J dropped 2 bases, with 7 bases sitting between them. The CDR3 bases are TGTGCCAGCAGCGTAGCGGTATTCACAGATACGCAGTATTTT. This encodes CASSVAVFTDTQYF.

V gene TRBV6-2 or TRBV6-3 combines with J gene TRBJ1-5; perhaps TRBD1 as D (5 bases). The CDR3 extends over 19 amino acids. The germline V and J ends were trimmed by 1 base and 0 bases, with 19 bases remaining between them. Germline V CDR1 and CDR2: MNHEY, SVGEGT. The CDR3 coding sequence is TGTGCCAGCAGTTACTGGGGCAGCACCAATACGTATAGCAATCAGCCCCAGCATTTT. It yields the protein CASSYWGSTNTYSNQPQHF.

The chain combines TRBV23-1 with TRBJ1-5; 12 bases line up with TRBD1. TRBV23-1 is recorded as an ORF, its role being uncertain. The CDR3 totals 20 residues. V was pared by 3 bases and J by 0 bases, with 12 bases of the junction left unmatched. This chain's CDR3 is CASSHPAGQGAPVSNQPQHF. The DNA for the CDR3 is TGCGCCAGCAGTCACCCGGCGGGACAGGGGGCCCCCGTTAGCAATCAGCCCCAGCATTTT.

On this clone: One junction end does not reproduce the germline sequence, and a read error may be involved. This chain connects TRBV3-1 (or the pseudogene TRBV3-2) to TRBJ2-5; 9 bases match TRBD1. The CDR3 loop spans 15 amino acids. Germline CDR1 is LGHDT and CDR2 is YNNKEL (reference sequence). The DNA of the CDR3 is TGTGCCAGCAGTCATACGGGACAGGGACGCGGGTTGACGCACTTC. As protein: CASSHTGQGRGLTHF.

For the CDR3, the DNA is TGTGCCACCAGCAGAGATATCGGAGGGTACGAGCAGTACTTC. Its translation: CATSRDIGGYEQYF. V usage is TRBV15 and J usage is TRBJ2-7; D might be TRBD2 (6 bases). There are 14 residues in the CDR3. V lost 0 bases and J 4 bases, leaving 10 bases between the germline ends. Per the germline V gene, CDR1 is LNHNV and CDR2 is YYDKDF (reference sequence). Drawing the rest from reference TRBV15 and TRBJ2-7, the complete variable domain is DAMVIQNPRYQVTQFGKPVTLSCSQTLNHNVMYWYQQKSSQAPKLLFHYYDKDFNNEADTPDNFQSRRPNTSFCFLDIRSPGLGDTAMYLCATSRDIGGYEQYFGPGTRLTVT.